This passage covers 31 T cell receptor beta chains from one sample sequenced in a study of shared clonotypes between healthy human individuals. Repertoires were generated with immunoSEQ multiplex PCR, while TCRdb's copy carries only in-frame clones and drops some. The data contain roughly 1,500,000 clones, about 98% of them singletons. Sequenced input: naive CD4+ T cells sorted from blood. The sample's subset: CD45RA+ positively selected. These receptor sequences come from a man under 40 in good health.

The chain uses TRBV5-4 and TRBJ2-7; 7 bases match TRBD2. This CDR3 has 13 residues. V dropped 1 base and J dropped 5; count of bases not matched to a gene: 3. In germline, CDR1 is SGHNT, CDR2 YYREEE (reference sequence). CDR3 sequence: CASSLPGTNEQYF. The CDR3 DNA follows: TGTGCCAGCAGCTTGCCCGGGACTAACGAGCAGTACTTC.

The chain employs TRBV25-1 and TRBJ2-6, with D unclear. Trimming took 4 bases from V and 2 from J, leaving 3 bases between them. The germline gives CDR1 MGHDK, CDR2 SYGVNS. CDR3 length equals 13 residues. The CDR3 sequence is CASSGAGANVLTF. The CDR3 DNA reads TGTGCCAGCAGTGGGGCTGGGGCCAACGTCCTGACTTTC. Full variable domain (remainder filled in from reference TRBV25-1 and TRBJ2-6): EADIYQTPRYLVIGTGKKITLECSQTMGHDKMYWYQQDPGMELHLIHYSYGVNSTEKGDLSSESTVSRIRTEHFPLTLESARPSHTSQYLCASSGAGANVLTFGAGSRLTVL.

V and J are TRBV4-2 and TRBJ2-1, with 9 nucleotides matching TRBD1. The V gene's germline CDR1 is LGHNA and CDR2 YNFKEQ. Trimming took 3 bases from V and 4 from J; bases not matched to a gene: 7. The CDR3 runs to 16 residues. This CDR3 reads CASSHPRDREYNEQFF. The CDR3 region has the DNA TGTGCCAGCAGCCACCCCCGGGACAGGGAGTACAATGAGCAGTTCTTC.

The chain joins TRBV5-1 to TRBJ2-7, with D uncertain. CDR1 SGHRS and CDR2 YFSETQ come from the germline V gene. The CDR3 spans 15 residues. V shed 0 bases and J shed 1 base, with 11 bases lying between them. In DNA, the CDR3 is TGCGCCAGCAGCTTGGTAGTCTCTCCGTCCTACGAGCAGTACTTC. Protein sequence: CASSLVVSPSYEQYF.

The CDR3 protein is CASSLSRPSLADTQYF. The CDR3 bases are TGTGCCAGCAGCTTATCGCGGCCCTCCCTTGCAGATACGCAGTATTTT. The genes are TRBV7-3 and TRBJ2-3, with D hard to call. The CDR3 consists of 16 residues. V shed 2 bases and J shed 4 bases, with 16 bases lying between them. Per the germline V gene, CDR1 is SGHTA and CDR2 is FQGTGA.

As concerns this clone: Other DNA variants within this sample encode the same CDR3. The chain employs TRBV18 and TRBJ2-7, with 8 positions matching TRBD1. V shed 0 bases and J 2 bases; nucleotides not matched to a gene: 3. Germline loops: CDR1 KGHSH, CDR2 LQKENI. This CDR3 is built from 15 residues. The DNA for the CDR3 is TGTGCCAGCTCACCACCCGGACAGGGACCCTACGAGCAGTACTTC. Protein: CASSPPGQGPYEQYF.

DNA for the CDR3: TGTGCCAGCAGCTTCAGACTCGAAAATGAGCAGTTCTTC. This translates into CASSFRLENEQFF. This chain links TRBV11-2 with TRBJ2-1; D is unresolved. Trimming cost V 3 bases and J 7 bases, with 10 bases left between them. Germline V gives CDR1 SGHAT, CDR2 FQNNGV. This CDR3 is built from 13 residues.

The V gene is TRBV10-1, the J gene TRBJ1-1; D gene unclear. From germline, CDR1 is WNHNN and CDR2 SYGVQD (reference sequence). CDR3 size: 13 residues. Deletions cut 2 bases from V and 3 bases from J, with 7 bases between. CDR3 DNA sequence: TGCGCCAGCAGTGAGGCCCGGTACACTGAAGCTTTCTTT. Protein: CASSEARYTEAFF.

On this clone: At one boundary the junction diverges from the germline segment, which might be a read error. The chain couples TRBV30 to TRBJ1-3, with D uncertain. CDR3 length equals 15 residues. Germline V gene sequence: CDR1 GTSNPN, CDR2 SVGIG (reference sequence). CDR3 DNA sequence: TGTGCCCGGAGCGCAGCTTGGGGAACTGGAAACACCATATATTTT. It translates to CARSAAWGTGNTIYF. Supplemented by reference TRBV30 and TRBJ1-3, the full variable domain reads SQTIHQWPATLVQPVGSPLSLECTVEGTSNPNLYWYRQAAGRGLQLLFYSVGIGQISSEVPQNLSASRPQDRQFILSSKKLLLSDSGFYLCARSAAWGTGNTIYFGEGSWLTVV.

V is TRBV28 and J is TRBJ2-3; 9 bases line up with TRBD1. The CDR3 is 15 amino acids. Germline CDR1 MDHEN, CDR2 SYDVKM. V lost 6 bases and J lost 0; bases outside the gene matches: 4. The CDR3 DNA follows: TGTGCCAGCAGGCAACAGGGGGCTAGCACAGATACGCAGTATTTT. Protein sequence: CASRQQGASTDTQYF.

The CDR3 region has the DNA TGTGCCAGCAGTTCCGTCCCCGTCGGGGAGCTGTTTTTT. Protein: CASSSVPVGELFF. V gene TRBV27 combines with J gene TRBJ2-2; D is unresolved. From germline, CDR1 is MNHEY and CDR2 SMNVEV (reference sequence). This CDR3 has 13 amino acids. Deletions cut 4 bases from V and 7 bases from J, with 10 bases between.

Comments on this clone: The sample holds other DNA sequences that translate to the same CDR3. The chain is built from TRBV2 and TRBJ2-7; weak D call: TRBD1 (6 bases). Per germline, CDR1 SNHLY and CDR2 FYNNEI. V dropped 6 bases and J dropped 2 bases, with 11 bases sitting between them. CDR3 length: 13 residues. The CDR3, as DNA: TGTGCCAGCAGGGGGGACACTACCTACGAGCAGTACTTC. This translates into CASRGDTTYEQYF.

The rearrangement links TRBV5-1 to TRBJ2-1; 11 bases are a match to TRBD2. There are 16 residues in the CDR3. With 4 bases clipped from V and 6 bases from J, the junction kept 9 bases outside the gene matches. Germline-derived CDR1 and CDR2 are SGHRS and YFSETQ. This chain's CDR3 is CASSGTLAGGLNEQFF. CDR3 coding DNA: TGCGCCAGCAGCGGGACTCTAGCGGGAGGACTCAATGAGCAGTTCTTC.

Points on this clone: At one end the junction does not follow the germline gene, possibly because of a read error. The V gene is TRBV11-2, the J gene TRBJ2-1, with TRBD2 matching 8 bases. The CDR3 is made up of 15 amino acids. Germline V CDR1 and CDR2: SGHAT, FQNNGV. The CDR3 coding sequence is TGTGCCAGCAGTTTAGGGGGGATACTAGCGGATGAAGGGTTCTTC. It yields the protein CASSLGGILADEGFF.

CDR3 residues: CASSAQGANYGYTF. The CDR3 DNA sequence: TGTGCCAGCAGCGCACAGGGAGCTAACTATGGCTACACCTTC. The rearrangement joins TRBV7-2 to TRBJ1-2; possibly TRBD1 for D (6 bases). Germline CDR1 SGHTA, CDR2 FQGNSA. This CDR3 has 14 amino acids. V lost 5 bases and J lost 0, with 10 bases in between.

The J gene is TRBJ2-2, the V gene TRBV5-5; 11 nucleotides align to TRBD2. Trimming took 1 base from V and 5 from J; bases not matched to a gene: 4. Germline lookup yields CDR1 SGHKS and CDR2 YYEKEE (reference sequence). The CDR3 runs 16 residues. CDR3 bases: TGTGCCAGCAGCTTGACTAGCGGGAGAACAACCGGGGAGCTGTTTTTT. Its translation: CASSLTSGRTTGELFF.

In its sample, this clone was seen once. The chain has TRBV29-1 and TRBJ1-4; D uncertain. CDR1 is SQVTM and CDR2 is ANQGSEA in the germline V gene. The CDR3 runs to 14 residues. Trimming stripped 3 bases from V and 1 base from J, with 9 bases between. The CDR3 sequence is CSVDRTGTNEKLFF. The DNA of the CDR3 is TGCAGCGTTGATAGGACGGGAACTAATGAAAAACTGTTTTTT.

The V call is TRBV2, the J call TRBJ1-5; 7 bases are a match to TRBD1. The V and J ends lost 4 bases and 2 bases, in that order; junction bases with no gene match: 5. The germline CDR1 and CDR2 sequences are SNHLY and FYNNEI. The CDR3 covers 15 residues. The CDR3 spells CASSAQGVGNQPQHF. The CDR3 nucleotides are TGTGCCAGCAGTGCCCAGGGGGTTGGCAATCAGCCCCAGCATTTT. Based on the CDR3 plus reference TRBV2 and TRBJ1-5, the full variable domain is EPEVTQTPSHQVTQMGQEVILRCVPISNHLYFYWYRQILGQKVEFLVSFYNNEISEKSEIFDDQFSVERPDGSNFTLKIRSTKLEDSAMYFCASSAQGVGNQPQHFGDGTRLSIL.

The chain carries TRBV30 and TRBJ1-4, with D maybe TRBD1 (5 bases). The CDR3 consists of 16 residues. V was cut by 2 bases and J by 3 bases, with 16 bases left in between. Germline V gene data show CDR1 as GTSNPN and CDR2 as SVGIG (reference sequence). CDR3: CAWSTPPGFSNEKLFF. The CDR3 nucleotides are TGTGCCTGGAGTACACCTCCAGGGTTTTCTAATGAAAAACTGTTTTTT. Full variable domain (remainder filled in from reference TRBV30 and TRBJ1-4): SQTIHQWPATLVQPVGSPLSLECTVEGTSNPNLYWYRQAAGRGLQLLFYSVGIGQISSEVPQNLSASRPQDRQFILSSKKLLLSDSGFYLCAWSTPPGFSNEKLFFGSGTQLSVL.

This chain links TRBV5-1 with TRBJ2-6; 9 bases fit TRBD1. The trim removed 3 bases at V and 2 bases at J, leaving 9 bases unmatched. From germline, CDR1 is SGHRS and CDR2 YFSETQ. The CDR3 runs to 18 residues. This chain's CDR3 is CASSSRPGTGTGANVLTF. The CDR3 DNA follows: TGCGCCAGCAGCTCCCGTCCCGGGACAGGGACTGGGGCCAACGTCCTGACTTTC.

The chain carries TRBV6-5 and TRBJ2-2; 9 bases line up with TRBD2. Germline values: CDR1 MNHEY, CDR2 SVGAGI. With 7 bases clipped from V and 5 bases from J, the junction kept 5 bases outside the gene matches. This CDR3 contains 14 residues. The CDR3 here is CASKMSGRTGELFF. In DNA form, the CDR3 reads TGTGCCAGCAAAATGAGCGGGAGGACCGGGGAGCTGTTTTTT.

This chain joins TRBV4-3 and TRBJ2-6; D remains ambiguous. The germline V gene has CDR1 LGHNA and CDR2 YSLEER. The CDR3 contains 17 residues. The V gene lost 0 bases and the J gene lost 0 bases, with 9 bases spanning the gap. CDR3 nucleotide sequence: TGCGCCAGCAGCCAAGACCAACGGAACTCTGGGGCCAACGTCCTGACTTTC. Translated, it gives CASSQDQRNSGANVLTF.

The chain has TRBV10-2 and TRBJ2-1, with D possibly TRBD1 on 7 matching bases. CDR1 WSHSY and CDR2 SAAADI come from the germline V gene. V lost 11 bases, J lost 3 bases, and 20 bases lay in between. CDR3 length equals 15 residues. CDR3 residues: CALGEDRRFYNEQFF. Written as DNA, the CDR3 is TGCGCCCTAGGGGAGGACAGGCGGTTCTACAATGAGCAGTTCTTC.

The gene calls are TRBV5-1 and TRBJ1-1, with D possibly TRBD1 on 6 matching bases. Germline CDR1 and CDR2: SGHRS and YFSETQ. V lost 0 bases to trimming and J lost 7 bases, with 13 bases between them. The CDR3 is 14 residues long. Written as DNA, the CDR3 is TGCGCCAGCAGCTTGGTTCAGGGGAGACTTGAAGCTTTCTTT. It encodes CASSLVQGRLEAFF.

The rearrangement joins TRBV27 to TRBJ2-7, with TRBD1 as a possible D gene (6 bases). The length of the CDR3 is 14 residues. Germline V gene data show CDR1 as MNHEY and CDR2 as SMNVEV (reference sequence). V lost 6 bases and J 2 bases, leaving 14 bases between the germline ends. CDR3 sequence (DNA): TGTGCCAGCAGGAGGGAACAGGGCCCCTACGAGCAGTACTTC. Its protein is CASRREQGPYEQYF.

A note on this clone: This sample also contains other DNA sequences that code for the same CDR3. The rearrangement uses TRBV6-5 and TRBJ1-2; TRBD1 matches at 9 bases. This CDR3 has 15 amino acids. J gave up 4 bases and V 0 bases, and 3 bases lay outside the gene matches. In germline, CDR1 is MNHEY, CDR2 SVGAGI. The CDR3 sequence is CASSYSETGGYGYTF. The CDR3 nucleotides read TGTGCCAGCAGTTACTCAGAGACAGGGGGCTATGGCTACACCTTC.

This chain links TRBV7-6 with TRBJ2-2, with D unclear. V lost 9 bases and J 1 base, leaving 6 bases between the germline ends. The CDR3 runs 12 residues. CDR1 and CDR2 (germline): SGHVS, FNYEAQ. The CDR3: CASRKNTGELFF. The CDR3 DNA reads as TGTGCCAGTAGAAAGAACACCGGGGAGCTGTTTTTT.

The gene calls are TRBV19 and TRBJ1-5; D unresolved. Germline CDR1 and CDR2: LNHDA and SQIVND (reference sequence). The CDR3 extends over 16 amino acids. Trimming removed 3 bases at V and 4 bases at J, with 16 bases between. CDR3 DNA: TGTGCCAGTAGTATTTTCACAGCTCCTAGTAATCAGCCCCAGCATTTT. Protein product: CASSIFTAPSNQPQHF. Supplemented by reference TRBV19 and TRBJ1-5, the full variable domain reads DGGITQSPKYLFRKEGQNVTLSCEQNLNHDAMYWYRQDPGQGLRLIYYSQIVNDFQKGDIAEGYSVSREKKESFPLTVTSAQKNPTAFYLCASSIFTAPSNQPQHFGDGTRLSIL.

The genes are TRBV10-3 and TRBJ2-1; 8 bases align to TRBD2. The CDR3 totals 13 residues. V lost 3 bases to trimming and J lost 5 bases; unmatched junction nucleotides: 0. Germline CDR1 reads ENHRY; CDR2 reads SYGVKD. The DNA for the CDR3 is TGTGCCATCAGTGATAGCGGGGACAATGAGCAGTTCTTC. Its protein is CAISDSGDNEQFF.

The gene calls are TRBV5-1 and TRBJ2-1; 7 bases map to TRBD2. Germline trimming cut 2 bases from V and 0 bases from J; bases unmatched to any gene: 8. Germline CDR1 reads SGHRS; CDR2 reads YFSETQ. This CDR3 is 17 amino acids long. DNA of the CDR3: TGCGCCAGCAGCTTAGGGCTAGCGGAGAGCTCCTACAATGAGCAGTTCTTC. Amino acid sequence: CASSLGLAESSYNEQFF.

V gene TRBV19 combines with J gene TRBJ2-6; no firm D call. The V end lost 8 bases, the J end lost 0 bases, and 11 bases lay between the germline ends. The CDR3 has 15 residues. Germline V gives CDR1 LNHDA, CDR2 SQIVND (reference sequence). CDR3 DNA sequence: TGTGCCAGTCACCCATTAAGCTCTGGGGCCAACGTCCTGACTTTC. It yields the protein CASHPLSSGANVLTF.